These T cell receptor beta chains were read from a single sample in a study of T cells after yellow fever vaccination. TCRdb passed the 5' RACE reads through MiXCR, listing each CDR3 protein once. Of roughly 63,000 distinct CDR3 sequences in the sample, 6.5% to 8% are singletons; the top ten hold 36%. The material sequenced was CD8+ T cells sorted from PBMCs, taken 15 days after the yellow fever booster vaccination. These receptors were collected from a man in his thirties or forties who received the YFV17D yellow fever vaccine. Both conserved end residues are part of each CDR3. The order of the fields is V gene, clone size, D gene, J gene, CDR3 protein, CDR3 DNA. D genes are given only for firm matches. Expanded clones get a size class; other rows say once, few or many, or leave the size out.

>TRBV30|many|-|TRBJ2-2
CAWRDSHTGELFF
TGTGCCTGGAGGGACTCCCACACCGGGGAGCTGTTTTTT
>TRBV20-1|many|-|TRBJ2-5
CSGTDSQETQYF
TGCAGTGGGACGGACAGCCAAGAGACCCAGTACTTC
>TRBV9|many|-|TRBJ2-7
CASSPRSGGYEQYF
TGTGCCAGCAGCCCTAGGTCCGGGGGCTACGAGCAGTACTTC
>TRBV19|many|-|TRBJ2-2
CASSEYPNTGELFF
TGTGCCAGTAGTGAGTACCCGAACACCGGGGAGCTGTTTTTT
>TRBV7-6|many|-|TRBJ2-1
CASSLPEEGGTNDNEQFF
TGTGCCAGCAGCTTACCCGAAGAGGGCGGTACTAATGACAATGAGCAGTTCTTC
>TRBV5-1|-|-|TRBJ2-7
CASSLAGINYEQYF
TGCGCCAGCAGCTTGGCAGGGATCAACTACGAGCAGTACTTC
>TRBV7-9|many|TRBD1|TRBJ1-1
CASSPRTGWVNTEAFF
TGTGCCAGCAGCCCCCGGACAGGTTGGGTGAACACTGAAGCTTTCTTT
>TRBV4-3|many|TRBD1|TRBJ1-1
CASSQGQGWTEAFF
TGCGCCAGCAGCCAAGGACAGGGGTGGACTGAAGCTTTCTTT
>TRBV5-5|few|-|TRBJ2-7
CASSAVGGEQYF
TGTGCCAGCAGTGCGGTTGGGGGGGAGCAGTACTTC
>TRBV6-2/TRBV6-3|many|-|TRBJ2-1
CAISDTSNEQFF
TGTGCCATCTCGGACACTAGCAATGAGCAGTTCTTC
>TRBV21-1|many|-|TRBJ2-7
CASSTGRSYEQYF
TGTGCCAGCAGCACGGGACGGTCCTACGAGCAGTACTTC
>TRBV18|-|TRBD2|TRBJ2-7
CASSLGGTSGKNEQYF
TGTGCCAGCTCGCTGGGGGGGACTAGCGGGAAGAACGAGCAGTACTTC
>TRBV11-2|few|-|TRBJ1-1
CASSLSVEVNTEAFF
TGTGCCAGCAGCTTATCCGTGGAAGTGAACACTGAAGCTTTCTTT
>TRBV9|many|-|TRBJ2-3
CASSVEGDTDTQYF
TGTGCCAGCAGCGTAGAAGGGGACACAGATACGCAGTATTTT
>TRBV5-6|many|TRBD2|TRBJ2-7
CASSWCGAGGPCYEQYF
TGTGCCAGCAGCTGGTGCGGCGCGGGAGGGCCGTGCTACGAGCAGTACTTC
>TRBV7-2|many|-|TRBJ2-7
CASSLDPLASTYEQYF
TGTGCCAGCAGCTTAGATCCCCTAGCTAGCACCTACGAGCAGTACTTC
>TRBV27|-|TRBD2|TRBJ2-1
CASSLSAGAWNEQFF
TGTGCCAGCAGTTTATCTGCGGGAGCGTGGAATGAGCAGTTCTTC
>TRBV2|many|TRBD1|TRBJ1-2
CASPGQGRTGYTF
TGTGCCAGCCCCGGACAGGGTAGGACTGGCTACACCTTC
>TRBV9|many|TRBD1|TRBJ2-2
CASSAGTGAPTNTGELFF
TGTGCCAGCAGCGCCGGGACAGGGGCCCCAACCAACACCGGGGAGCTGTTTTTT
>TRBV11-2|many|-|TRBJ2-1
CASSLGGGHEQFF
TGTGCCAGCAGCTTAGGAGGGGGGCATGAGCAGTTCTTC
>TRBV7-6|many|-|TRBJ2-3
CASSRSGYTDTQYF
TGTGCCAGCAGCCGTTCCGGATACACAGATACGCAGTATTTT
>TRBV6-2/TRBV6-3|many|-|TRBJ1-5
CASSYVRGNQPQHF
TGTGCCAGCAGTTACGTCAGGGGCAATCAGCCCCAGCATTTT
>TRBV5-1|many|-|TRBJ1-1
CASSQNRAHTEAFF
TGCGCCAGCAGCCAAAACAGGGCGCACACTGAAGCTTTCTTT
>TRBV6-5|many|TRBD2|TRBJ2-3
CASSYSLRGTMLTDTQYF
TGTGCCAGCAGTTACTCATTGCGGGGGACGATGCTTACAGATACGCAGTATTTT
>TRBV6-2/TRBV6-3|many|-|TRBJ2-5
CASISEETQYF
TGTGCCAGCATTTCCGAAGAGACCCAGTACTTC
>TRBV5-1|many|TRBD2|TRBJ2-7
CASRSAGVYEQYF
TGCGCCAGCAGGTCAGCGGGAGTCTACGAGCAGTACTTC
>TRBV29-1|many|-|TRBJ2-7
CSVEGGSLYEQYF
TGCAGCGTTGAAGGGGGGAGCCTCTACGAGCAGTACTTC
>TRBV7-9|-|-|TRBJ2-1
CASSPRSGSYNEQFF
TGTGCCAGCAGCCCTCGAAGTGGGTCCTACAATGAGCAGTTCTTC
>TRBV7-2|many|-|TRBJ2-7
CASSFGRSSYEQYF
TGTGCCAGCAGCTTTGGGCGAAGCTCCTACGAGCAGTACTTC
>TRBV7-6|many|-|TRBJ2-1
CASSLAPGSDEQFF
TGTGCCAGCAGCTTAGCGCCTGGGTCCGATGAGCAGTTCTTC
>TRBV10-2|many|TRBD2|TRBJ2-1
CASSKLAGGDFVQFF
TGCGCCAGCAGTAAACTAGCGGGGGGCGATTTCGTGCAGTTCTTC
>TRBV6-1|many|TRBD2|TRBJ2-7
CASRGLALYEQYF
TGTGCCAGCAGGGGACTAGCGCTCTACGAGCAGTACTTC
>TRBV6-2/TRBV6-3|many|-|TRBJ2-1
CASSYGVGNEQFF
TGTGCCAGCAGTTACGGCGTGGGGAATGAGCAGTTCTTC
>TRBV6-5|many|-|TRBJ2-1
CASRTGSYNEQFF
TGTGCCAGCAGGACAGGCTCCTACAATGAGCAGTTCTTC
>TRBV27|-|-|TRBJ2-7
CASSSDGQLEQYF
TGTGCCAGCAGTTCCGACGGACAGCTCGAGCAGTACTTC
>TRBV24-1|many|-|TRBJ2-1
CATSGSLSNNEQFF
TGTGCCACCAGTGGATCCCTATCCAACAATGAGCAGTTCTTC
>TRBV29-1|-|-|TRBJ1-1
CSVAGGDSAEAFF
TGCAGCGTTGCTGGCGGGGACTCGGCTGAAGCTTTCTTT
>TRBV28|many|TRBD1|TRBJ2-3
CASTQGDRGEDTQYF
TGTGCCAGCACCCAGGGGGACAGGGGCGAAGATACGCAGTATTTT
>TRBV15|-|-|TRBJ2-7
CATSRGIGHLPYEQYF
TGTGCCACCAGCAGAGGAATTGGACATCTACCCTACGAGCAGTACTTC
>TRBV5-4|many|-|TRBJ2-1
CASSPIAGEQFF
TGTGCCAGCAGCCCGATAGCCGGGGAGCAGTTCTTC
>TRBV29-1|many|TRBD1|TRBJ1-1
CSAWTGGTEAFF
TGCAGCGCCTGGACAGGAGGCACTGAAGCTTTCTTT
>TRBV9|many|-|TRBJ1-1
CASSVETGTEAFF
TGTGCCAGCAGCGTAGAGACGGGCACTGAAGCTTTCTTT
>TRBV29-1|many|-|TRBJ2-7
CSVEGDPYEQYF
TGCAGCGTTGAAGGGGACCCCTACGAGCAGTACTTC
>TRBV6-2/TRBV6-3|many|-|TRBJ2-7
CASSYSTNSYEQYF
TGTGCCAGCAGTTACTCGACTAACTCCTACGAGCAGTACTTC
>TRBV6-1|many|TRBD1|TRBJ2-7
CASSTTGDYEQYF
TGTGCCAGCAGTACGACAGGGGACTACGAGCAGTACTTC
>TRBV28|many|-|TRBJ2-7
CASSLGFDYEQYF
TGTGCCAGCAGTTTGGGTTTCGACTACGAGCAGTACTTC
>TRBV29-1|many|-|TRBJ2-3
CSVEVLAREASADTQYF
TGCAGCGTTGAAGTGCTAGCGAGGGAGGCCAGCGCAGATACGCAGTATTTT
>TRBV7-8|many|-|TRBJ2-5
CASSVPGTVQETQYF
TGTGCCAGCAGCGTTCCTGGGACGGTCCAAGAGACCCAGTACTTC
>TRBV29-1|many|TRBD2|TRBJ2-1
CSVEGTSGRAYNEQFF
TGCAGCGTTGAAGGGACTAGCGGGAGAGCCTACAATGAGCAGTTCTTC
>TRBV15|many|TRBD2|TRBJ2-7
CATSRDSGTPEQYF
TGTGCCACCAGCAGAGATAGCGGGACCCCAGAGCAGTACTTC